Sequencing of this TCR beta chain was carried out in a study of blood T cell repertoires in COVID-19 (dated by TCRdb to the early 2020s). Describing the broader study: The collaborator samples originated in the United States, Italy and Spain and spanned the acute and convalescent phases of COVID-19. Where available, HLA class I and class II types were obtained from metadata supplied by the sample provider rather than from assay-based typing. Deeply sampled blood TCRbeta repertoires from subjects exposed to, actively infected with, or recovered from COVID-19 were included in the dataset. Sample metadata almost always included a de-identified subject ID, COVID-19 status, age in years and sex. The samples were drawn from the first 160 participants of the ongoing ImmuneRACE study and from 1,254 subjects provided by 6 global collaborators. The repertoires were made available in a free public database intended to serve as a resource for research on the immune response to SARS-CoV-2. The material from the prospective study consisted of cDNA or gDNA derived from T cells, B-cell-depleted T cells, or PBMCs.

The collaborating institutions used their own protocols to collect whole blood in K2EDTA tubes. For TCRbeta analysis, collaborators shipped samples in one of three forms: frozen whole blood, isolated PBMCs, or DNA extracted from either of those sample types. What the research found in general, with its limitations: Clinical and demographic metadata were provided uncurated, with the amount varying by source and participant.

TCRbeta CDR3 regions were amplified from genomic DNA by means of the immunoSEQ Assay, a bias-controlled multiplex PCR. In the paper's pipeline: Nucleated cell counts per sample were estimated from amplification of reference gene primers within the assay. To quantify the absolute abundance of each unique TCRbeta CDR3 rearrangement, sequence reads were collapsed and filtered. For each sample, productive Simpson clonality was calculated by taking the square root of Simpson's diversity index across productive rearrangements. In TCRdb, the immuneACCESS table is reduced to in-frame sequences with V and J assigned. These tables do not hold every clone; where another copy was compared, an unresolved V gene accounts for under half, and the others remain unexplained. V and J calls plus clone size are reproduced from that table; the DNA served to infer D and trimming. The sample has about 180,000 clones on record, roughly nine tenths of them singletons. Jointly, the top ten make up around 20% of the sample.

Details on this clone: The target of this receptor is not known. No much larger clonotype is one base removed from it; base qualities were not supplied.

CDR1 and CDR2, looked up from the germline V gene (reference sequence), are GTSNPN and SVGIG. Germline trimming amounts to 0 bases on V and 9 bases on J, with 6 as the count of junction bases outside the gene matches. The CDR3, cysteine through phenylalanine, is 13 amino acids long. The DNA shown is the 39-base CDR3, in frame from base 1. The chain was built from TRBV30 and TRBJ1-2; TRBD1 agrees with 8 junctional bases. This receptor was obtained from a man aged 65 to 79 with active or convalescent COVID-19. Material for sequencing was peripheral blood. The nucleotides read TGTGCCTGGAGTGTACTAGGACAGGGCCGCTACACCTTC. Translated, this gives CAWSVLGQGRYTF.